This T cell receptor beta chain was profiled in a study of blood T cell repertoires in COVID-19. In germline, CDR1 is SGHRS, CDR2 YFSETQ. This CDR3 region has 15 residues. Trimming pared 5 bases from V and 2 bases from J, leaving 13 bases between. TCRdb keeps only in-frame clones here, not all; method: immunoSEQ multiplex PCR. The sample shows some 110,000 clones, about 89% of them seen only once. The V and J genes are TRBV5-1 and TRBJ2-2; D gene unclear. What was sequenced was peripheral blood. The sequence was collected from a human donor in a cohort sampled during active COVID-19. CDR3 nucleotide sequence: TGCGCCAGCAGAAAAATGGCAAGAAACACCGGGGAGCTGTTTTTT. Its translation: CASRKMARNTGELFF. The complete variable domain, with remaining parts taken from reference TRBV5-1 and TRBJ2-2, reads KAGVTQTPRYLIKTRGQQVTLSCSPISGHRSVSWYQQTPGQGLQFLFEYFSETQRNKGNFPGRFSGRQFSNSRSEMNVSTLELGDSALYLCASRKMARNTGELFFGEGSRLTVL.